A single sample gave rise to the 4 T cell receptor beta chains below, sequenced in a study of tumor-infiltrating lymphocytes in primary liver carcinoma. Bulk tissue was left unsorted, and RNA and DNA were co-extracted from about 20-30 mg of it. Starting from approximately 500 ng of total RNA, TCR beta cDNA was produced with a primer in the constant region. Library construction for TCR beta comprised three nested multiplex PCR rounds performed with slightly modified ARM-PCR. TRBV1-TRBV30 forward and Cbeta reverse primers drove the first two roughly 10-cycle rounds. TCRdb redid the calling of the multiplex PCR reads with MiXCR, one entry per CDR3 protein. The sample carries around 37,000 distinct CDR3 sequences, roughly 74% recorded once. The sequenced material came from tumor-adjacent normal liver tissue. These receptor sequences come from a man aged 35 to 55 with primary liver carcinoma and hepatitis B virus infection.

This clonotype came up many times. The rearrangement joins TRBV28 to TRBJ1-1; D is ambiguous. V was shortened by 4 bases and J by 1 base, with 4 bases between the two germline ends. CDR1 MDHEN and CDR2 SYDVKM come from the germline V gene. The CDR3 loop spans 12 amino acids. The CDR3 loop reads CASSSPNTEAFF. The DNA for the CDR3 is TGTGCCAGCAGTTCACCGAACACTGAAGCTTTCTTT. Looking up the rest from reference TRBV28 and TRBJ1-1 gives the full variable domain: DVKVTQSSRYLVKRTGEKVFLECVQDMDHENMFWYRQDPGLGLRLIYFSYDVKMKEKGDIPEGYSVSREKKERFSLILESASTNQTSMYLCASSSPNTEAFFGQGTRLTVV.

The chain combines TRBV28 with TRBJ2-7; TRBD2 aligns across 7 bases. CDR1 is MDHEN, CDR2 SYDVKM, per germline. This CDR3 has 15 residues. The ends lost 4 bases at V and 7 bases at J; junction bases unmatched: 13. CDR3 loop: CASSSRTRGIGEQYF. Written as DNA, the CDR3 is TGTGCCAGCAGTTCTCGGACTAGAGGTATCGGAGAGCAGTACTTC.

This clonotype was recorded at least ten times. This chain joins TRBV4-1 and TRBJ1-1, with D maybe TRBD1 (6 bases). CDR1 MGHRA and CDR2 YSYEKL come from the germline V gene. This CDR3 spans 15 amino acids. Trimming removed 4 bases at V and 1 base at J, with 13 bases between. CDR3 region: CASSPSWGQNTEAFF. In DNA, the CDR3 is TGCGCCAGCAGCCCATCCTGGGGACAGAACACTGAAGCTTTCTTT.

On this clonotype itself: The junction differs from germline at one of its ends, possibly a read error. The chain is built from TRBV4-2 and TRBJ2-1, with 10 positions matching TRBD1. The CDR3 extends over 16 amino acids. Looked up from germline, CDR1 is LGHNA and CDR2 is YNFKEQ. CDR3 bases: TGTGCCAGCGGCAACGCCGGGGGACAGGGGAACAATGAACAGTTCTTC. It encodes CASGNAGGQGNNEQFF.